The entry below gives a single T cell receptor beta chain sequence along with its context. There are 17 residues in the CDR3. V shed 0 bases, J shed 1 base, and the junction held 6 bases outside the gene matches. CDR1 and CDR2 from the germline V gene are SGDLS and YYNGEE. The data belong to a study of T cell changes during pregnancy in multiple sclerosis. Assay used: immunoSEQ multiplex PCR; TCRdb lists only in-frame clones, some missing. The sample has over 60,000 clones; 91% are singletons. V usage is TRBV9 and J usage is TRBJ2-1; 8 nucleotides line up with TRBD1. This receptor was taken from a female donor in good health, enrolled as a control in a pregnancy study. This sample comprised peripheral blood, obtained in the third trimester of pregnancy. The CDR3 is CASSVDPGGLSYNEQFF. In DNA form, the CDR3 reads TGTGCCAGCAGCGTAGATCCAGGGGGCTTGTCCTACAATGAGCAGTTCTTC.